The next 22 T cell receptor beta chains were all read from a single sample in a study of T-cell reconstitution after alpha-beta-depleted transplantation in children. This sample's TCRbeta library carried unique molecular identifier barcodes. TCRdb passed the PCR reads through MiXCR, listing each CDR3 protein once. The repertoire holds 200,000 to 300,000 distinct CDR3 sequences, with over 20% as singletons. The specimen comprised PBMCs, sampled before TCRalphabeta/CD19-depleted stem cell transplant. The receptor source for this set is a girl aged 2 to 10 with Fanconi anemia, due to receive a stem cell transplant.

This chain links TRBV20-1 with TRBJ2-1, with TRBD2 identical over 11 bases. Losses at the gene ends were 3 bases for V and 4 bases for J; bases not matched to a gene: 2. The germline gives CDR1 DFQATT, CDR2 SNEGSKA (reference sequence). This CDR3 contains 14 residues. The CDR3 sequence: CSARGLAEYNEQFF. The CDR3 DNA reads as TGCAGTGCTAGGGGACTAGCGGAATACAATGAGCAGTTCTTC.

V gene TRBV20-1 combines with J gene TRBJ1-2; D is unresolved. With 6 bases removed from V and 4 bases from J, the gap between germline ends came to 9 bases. The CDR3 covers 11 residues. CDR1 DFQATT and CDR2 SNEGSKA come from the germline V gene (reference sequence). The CDR3 reads CSAAETYGYTF. Written as DNA, the CDR3 is TGCAGTGCCGCAGAAACCTATGGCTACACCTTC.

The chain couples TRBV29-1 to TRBJ2-7, with no clear D. CDR3 length: 11 residues. V lost 4 bases to trimming and J lost 3 bases, with 7 bases between them. In germline, CDR1 is SQVTM, CDR2 ANQGSEA. The CDR3 region has the DNA TGCAGCGTTGGTGCTCACTACGAGCAGTACTTC. It is translated as CSVGAHYEQYF.

The chain has TRBV7-2 and TRBJ2-7; TRBD2 might be the D (6 bases). The CDR3 spans 15 residues. Looked up from germline, CDR1 is SGHTA and CDR2 is FQGNSA. V lost 1 base to trimming and J lost 2 bases, with 12 bases between them. The CDR3 nucleotides are TGTGCCAGCAGCTTAGTGGGAGGTCCTCCCTACGAGCAGTACTTC. Translated: CASSLVGGPPYEQYF.

The CDR3 reads CASSLSGLAGSYNEQFF. The DNA for the CDR3 is TGTGCCAGCAGTTTAAGCGGACTAGCGGGGTCCTACAATGAGCAGTTCTTC. V usage is TRBV28 and J usage is TRBJ2-1; 12 nucleotides match TRBD2. The ends lost 2 bases at V and 1 base at J; junction bases unmatched: 3. Germline CDR1 and CDR2: MDHEN and SYDVKM. The CDR3 covers 17 residues.

The chain is built from TRBV7-8 and TRBJ2-5; 12 nucleotides match TRBD2. This CDR3 has 19 amino acids. The ends lost 1 base at V and 3 bases at J; junction bases unmatched: 12. Germline V lookup: CDR1 SGHVS, CDR2 FQNEAQ. Here the CDR3 DNA reads TGTGCCAGCAGCTTAGGAGCGCTAGCGGGGGGGTCGATCAAAGAGACCCAGTACTTC. Translation gives CASSLGALAGGSIKETQYF.

This clonotype was counted between two and nine times. The J gene is TRBJ1-4, the V gene TRBV6-5; 10 nucleotides align to TRBD1. This CDR3 is built from 19 residues. CDR1 and CDR2 from the germline V gene are MNHEY and SVGAGI. V was pared by 4 bases and J by 0 bases, with 11 bases of the junction left unmatched. The CDR3 protein is CASSSPGDRGSATNEKLFF. CDR3 DNA sequence: TGTGCCAGCAGTTCGCCGGGGGACAGGGGATCCGCAACTAATGAAAAACTGTTTTTT.

This clonotype came up many times. This chain uses TRBV20-1 with TRBJ2-1; TRBD1 might be the D (5 bases). There are 15 residues in the CDR3. Germline V gene lookup returns CDR1 DFQATT and CDR2 SNEGSKA (reference sequence). The germline V and J ends were trimmed by 0 bases and 2 bases, with 11 bases remaining between them. CDR3 sequence: CSARDVTAPYNEQFF. The CDR3 coding sequence is TGCAGTGCTAGAGACGTGACAGCGCCCTACAATGAGCAGTTCTTC.

This clonotype turned up a few times. The rearrangement links TRBV20-1 to TRBJ2-7; D ambiguous. The CDR3 runs 15 residues. Trimming removed 5 bases from V and 0 bases from J, with 17 bases in between. Germline assignment: CDR1 DFQATT and CDR2 SNEGSKA (reference sequence). The CDR3 nucleotides read TGCAGTGCTCCTGGGTCACATGCTAGCTCCTACGAGCAGTACTTC. It is translated as CSAPGSHASSYEQYF.

The chain recombines TRBV20-1 with TRBJ1-2; D not certain. Germline CDR1 reads DFQATT; CDR2 reads SNEGSKA (reference sequence). The germline V and J ends were trimmed by 3 bases and 4 bases, with 12 bases remaining between them. The CDR3 totals 13 residues. CDR3 region: CSARSEGGYGYTF. CDR3 bases: TGCAGTGCTAGGTCAGAGGGCGGCTATGGCTACACCTTC.

J is TRBJ1-6 and V is TRBV20-1; no reliable D call. Trimming took off 6 bases at V and 0 bases at J, with 12 bases between the two ends. The germline CDR1 and CDR2 sequences are DFQATT and SNEGSKA (reference sequence). The CDR3 is 15 amino acids. The CDR3 DNA reads as TGCAGTGCGGTAACATCGAGCTCCTATAATTCACCCCTCCACTTT. Its protein is CSAVTSSSYNSPLHF.

This CDR3 reads CSASSGAGYEQYF. The CDR3 DNA is TGCAGTGCTAGTTCGGGGGCGGGCTACGAGCAGTACTTC. This chain connects TRBV20-1 to TRBJ2-7, with D possibly called TRBD1 or TRBD2 (6 bases each). CDR3 length: 13 residues. CDR1 DFQATT and CDR2 SNEGSKA come from the germline V gene (reference sequence). V lost 3 bases, J lost 3 bases, and 12 bases lay in between.

This clonotype has ten or more counts. This sequence joins TRBV12-3 or TRBV12-4 and TRBJ2-3, with TRBD2 identical over 11 bases. The CDR3 sequence is 16 residues long. V gave up 6 bases and J gave up 2 bases; unmatched junction bases: 7. As DNA, the CDR3 is TGTGCCAGCAGCCTTGGGACTAGCGGTCCCACAGATACGCAGTATTTT. This sequence encodes CASSLGTSGPTDTQYF.

This clonotype was detected only a few times. V is TRBV6-1 and J is TRBJ2-3; tentatively, D is TRBD2 (5 bases). Trimming pared 6 bases from V and 2 bases from J, leaving 12 bases between. CDR1 is MNHNS, CDR2 SASEGT, per germline. CDR3 length equals 14 residues. In nucleotides, the CDR3 is TGTGCCAGCAGGAGGGCGGGCTACACAGATACGCAGTATTTT. Translated: CASRRAGYTDTQYF.

The V and J genes are TRBV12-3 or TRBV12-4 and TRBJ1-1; TRBD1 is a possible D gene (5 bases). The V end was cut by 6 bases, the J end by 4 bases, with 15 bases between. The CDR3 sequence is 14 residues long. Written as DNA, the CDR3 is TGTGCCAGCAGCCCGGGACTGATCCTCACTGAAGCTTTCTTT. Translated: CASSPGLILTEAFF.

This clonotype was seen at least ten times. The V call is TRBV4-2, the J call TRBJ2-2; 8 bases agree with TRBD1. Germline V gene sequence: CDR1 LGHNA, CDR2 YNFKEQ. The CDR3 covers 18 residues. Losses at the gene ends were 0 bases for V and 3 bases for J; bases not matched to a gene: 9. DNA of the CDR3: TGTGCCAGCAGCCAAGATTGGGTGACAGGGGCGGACACCGGGGAGCTGTTTTTT. Translating it yields CASSQDWVTGADTGELFF.

This clonotype was picked up many times. The V gene is TRBV20-1, the J gene TRBJ2-3; D is possibly TRBD1 (6 bases). Per germline, CDR1 DFQATT and CDR2 SNEGSKA (reference sequence). The CDR3 runs 14 residues. The V gene lost 4 bases and the J gene lost 0 bases, with 11 bases spanning the gap. CDR3 protein: CSATQGPSTDTQYF. The CDR3 DNA sequence: TGCAGTGCTACCCAGGGGCCAAGCACAGATACGCAGTATTTT.

This clonotype was counted many times. The rearrangement links TRBV12-3 or TRBV12-4 to TRBJ2-7, with D perhaps matching TRBD1 (7 bases). There are 12 residues in the CDR3. Trimming left V 6 bases short and J 6 bases short, with 12 bases between. Here the CDR3 DNA reads TGTGCCAGCAGCAGCAGGGGGGCCGAGCAGTACTTC. As protein: CASSSRGAEQYF.

This chain connects TRBV20-1 to TRBJ2-3; 14 nucleotides match TRBD2. This CDR3 is built from 17 residues. J lost 2 bases, V lost 2 bases, and 6 bases had no gene match. The germline gives CDR1 DFQATT, CDR2 SNEGSKA (reference sequence). The CDR3 spells CSARPGLAGGYTDTQYF. CDR3 DNA: TGCAGTGCTAGACCTGGACTAGCGGGGGGTTACACAGATACGCAGTATTTT.

This clonotype was recorded many times. At one boundary the junction diverges from the germline segment, which might be a read error. This chain links TRBV20-1 with TRBJ2-7; D tentatively reads TRBD1 or TRBD2 (5 bases each). The germline gives CDR1 DFQATT, CDR2 SNEGSKA (reference sequence). This CDR3 has 11 amino acids. This CDR3 reads CSAPLGRSWGF. The CDR3 nucleotides read TGCAGTGCCCCGTTAGGTCGGAGTTGGGGGTTC.

In this sample, this clonotype turned up a few times. CDR3 sequence reads: CASSLSGETHYEQYF. DNA of the CDR3: TGTGCCAGCAGTCTTTCGGGAGAGACCCACTACGAGCAGTACTTC. This sequence joins TRBV28 and TRBJ2-7; D perhaps matches TRBD2 (6 bases). The ends were cut back, 5 bases at V and 3 bases at J, with 17 bases in the middle. The CDR3 spans 15 residues. CDR1 is MDHEN, CDR2 SYDVKM, per germline.

At least ten counts were recorded for this clonotype. The V call is TRBV10-3, the J call TRBJ1-4; tentative D call: TRBD1 (5 bases). Germline V gives CDR1 ENHRY, CDR2 SYGVKD. Trimming removed 2 bases at V and 0 bases at J, with 10 bases between. This CDR3 contains 16 residues. CDR3 region: CAISEGGTTTNEKLFF. In DNA, the CDR3 is TGTGCCATCAGTGAGGGGGGGACCACAACTAATGAAAAACTGTTTTTT.